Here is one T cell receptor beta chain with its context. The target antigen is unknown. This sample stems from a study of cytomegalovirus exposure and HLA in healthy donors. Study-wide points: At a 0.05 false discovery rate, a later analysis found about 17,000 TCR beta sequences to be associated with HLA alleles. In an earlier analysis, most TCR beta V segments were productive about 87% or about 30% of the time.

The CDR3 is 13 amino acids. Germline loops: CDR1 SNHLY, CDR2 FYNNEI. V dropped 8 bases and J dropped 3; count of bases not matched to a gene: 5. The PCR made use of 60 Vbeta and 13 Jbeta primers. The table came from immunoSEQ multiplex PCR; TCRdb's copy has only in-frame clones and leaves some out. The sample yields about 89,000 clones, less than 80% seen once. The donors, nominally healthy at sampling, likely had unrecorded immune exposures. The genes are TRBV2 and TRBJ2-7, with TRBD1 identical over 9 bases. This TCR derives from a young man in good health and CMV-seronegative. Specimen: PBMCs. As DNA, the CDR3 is TGTGCCAGCCTCCGGGACAGGGTCTACGAGCAGTACTTC. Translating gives CASLRDRVYEQYF.